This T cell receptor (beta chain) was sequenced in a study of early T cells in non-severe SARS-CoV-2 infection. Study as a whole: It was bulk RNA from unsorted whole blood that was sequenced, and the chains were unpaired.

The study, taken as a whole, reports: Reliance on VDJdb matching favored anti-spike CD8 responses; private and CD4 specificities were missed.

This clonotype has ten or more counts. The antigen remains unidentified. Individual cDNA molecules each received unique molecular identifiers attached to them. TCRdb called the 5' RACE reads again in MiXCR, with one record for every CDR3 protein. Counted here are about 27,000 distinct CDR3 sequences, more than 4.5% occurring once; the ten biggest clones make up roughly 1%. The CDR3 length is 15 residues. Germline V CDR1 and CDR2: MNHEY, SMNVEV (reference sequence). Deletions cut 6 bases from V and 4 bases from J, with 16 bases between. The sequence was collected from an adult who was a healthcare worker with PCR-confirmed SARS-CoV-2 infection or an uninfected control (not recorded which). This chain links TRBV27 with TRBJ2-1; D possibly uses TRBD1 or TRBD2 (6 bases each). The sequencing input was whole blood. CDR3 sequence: CASSSGGRRYNEQFF. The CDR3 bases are TGTGCCAGCAGCAGTGGGGGGCGCCGTTACAATGAGCAGTTCTTC.